Below, 2 T cell receptor beta chains from the same sample are listed, as sequenced in a study of blood T cell repertoires in COVID-19. Method: immunoSEQ multiplex PCR; TCRdb's copy keeps in-frame clones and lacks some. The sample consists of about 390,000 clones, more than 75% of them appearing once. The sample consisted of peripheral blood. Receptor source: a woman aged 55-69 years with COVID-19, enrolled during active disease.

This sequence joins TRBV11-2 and TRBJ2-7; no firm D call. V was clipped by 0 bases and J by 7 bases, with 10 bases between them. CDR3 length equals 13 residues. Germline CDR1 is SGHAT and CDR2 is FQNNGV. CDR3 sequence reads: CASSLEVTAEQYF. CDR3 nucleotide sequence: TGTGCCAGCAGCTTAGAGGTCACAGCAGAGCAGTACTTC.

CDR3 DNA sequence: TGTGCCAGCAGCACGGAGGGCAGAGCAACTAATGAAAAACTGTTTTTT. Residues: CASSTEGRATNEKLFF. The chain has TRBV5-4 and TRBJ1-4; no firm D call. V shed 4 bases and J shed 0 bases, with 13 bases lying between them. Germline V gene data show CDR1 as SGHNT and CDR2 as YYREEE (reference sequence). This CDR3 has 16 amino acids.